The subject of this entry is one TCR beta chain. The data stem from a study of blood T cell repertoires in COVID-19. Per germline, CDR1 SEHNR and CDR2 FQNEAQ (reference sequence). The V gene lost 7 bases and the J gene lost 13 bases, with 25 bases spanning the gap. This CDR3 is built from 14 residues. Repertoires were generated with immunoSEQ multiplex PCR, while TCRdb's copy carries only in-frame clones and drops some. The data contain 250,000 to 400,000 clones, 85% of them seen just once; the ten biggest clones take up 1.9%. The sequence was collected from a woman under 40 who had been exposed to COVID-19. The sample comprised PBMCs or T cells enriched from blood (not recorded which). This chain joins TRBV7-9 and TRBJ1-1, with TRBD1 as a possible D gene (5 bases). CDR3 DNA sequence: TGTGCCAGCATACAACCGCGGGGCTCCCATATCGGTTTCTTT. Protein: CASIQPRGSHIGFF. The variable domain in full, completed from reference TRBV7-9 and TRBJ1-1, reads DTGVSQNPRHKITKRGQNVTFRCDPISEHNRLYWYRQTLGQGPEFLTYFQNEAQLEKSRLLSDRFSAERPKGSFSTLEIQRTEQGDSAMYLCASIQPRGSHIGFFGQGTRLTVV.